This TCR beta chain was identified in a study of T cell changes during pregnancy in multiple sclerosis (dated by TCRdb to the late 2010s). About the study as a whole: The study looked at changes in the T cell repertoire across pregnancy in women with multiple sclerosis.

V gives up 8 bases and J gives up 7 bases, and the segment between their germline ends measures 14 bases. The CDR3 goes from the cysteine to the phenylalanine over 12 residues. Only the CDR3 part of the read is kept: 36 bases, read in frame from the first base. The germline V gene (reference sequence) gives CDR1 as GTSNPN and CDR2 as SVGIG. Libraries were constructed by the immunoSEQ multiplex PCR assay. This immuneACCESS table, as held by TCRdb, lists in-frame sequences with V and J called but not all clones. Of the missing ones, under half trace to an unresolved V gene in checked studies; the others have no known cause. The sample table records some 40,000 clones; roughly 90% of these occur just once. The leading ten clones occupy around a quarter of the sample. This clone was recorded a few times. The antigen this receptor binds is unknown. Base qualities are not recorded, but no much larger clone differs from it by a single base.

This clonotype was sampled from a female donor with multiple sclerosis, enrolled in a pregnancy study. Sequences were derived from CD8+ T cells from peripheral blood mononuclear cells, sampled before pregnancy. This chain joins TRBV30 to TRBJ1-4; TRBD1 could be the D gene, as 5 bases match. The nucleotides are TGTGCCAGAATCGGACACCTTGAAAAACTGTTTTTT. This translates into CARIGHLEKLFF.